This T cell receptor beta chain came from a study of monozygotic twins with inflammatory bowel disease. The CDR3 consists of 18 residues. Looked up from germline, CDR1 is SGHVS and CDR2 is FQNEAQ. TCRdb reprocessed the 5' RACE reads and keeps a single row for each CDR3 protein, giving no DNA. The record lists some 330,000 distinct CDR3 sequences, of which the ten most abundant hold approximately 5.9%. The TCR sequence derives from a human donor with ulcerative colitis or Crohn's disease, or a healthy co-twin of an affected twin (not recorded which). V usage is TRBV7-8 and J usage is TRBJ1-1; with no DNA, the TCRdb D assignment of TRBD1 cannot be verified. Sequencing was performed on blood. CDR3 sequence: CASSPDPPGQGMNTEAFF.